Below are 15 T cell receptor beta chains sequenced from a single sample in a study of control samples from healthy donors and cancer patients. The table came from immunoSEQ multiplex PCR; TCRdb's copy has only in-frame clones and leaves some out. This sample has 130,000 or so clones; roughly 90% occur once, and the top ten carry approximately 7.5%. The specimen was PBMCs. The receptors shown here come from a man between 50 and 59 years old with head and neck cancer.

V gene TRBV5-1 combines with J gene TRBJ2-1; D gene unclear. Looked up from germline, CDR1 is SGHRS and CDR2 is YFSETQ. CDR3 length equals 13 residues. The V end lost 4 bases, the J end lost 4 bases, and 9 bases lay between the germline ends. The CDR3 region is CASSPAAYNEQFF. The CDR3 DNA is TGCGCCAGCAGCCCGGCGGCGTACAATGAGCAGTTCTTC.

The V call is TRBV11-2, the J call TRBJ2-7, with a possible D match to TRBD2 (5 bases). The CDR3 extends over 17 amino acids. Germline loops: CDR1 SGHAT, CDR2 FQNNGV. Trimming removed 4 bases at V and 0 bases at J, with 19 bases between. The CDR3 here is CASSSSSRPRGSYEQYF. CDR3 coding DNA: TGTGCCAGCAGCTCTAGCAGCAGGCCACGAGGCTCCTACGAGCAGTACTTC.

This chain links TRBV27 with TRBJ1-2; D call uncertain. CDR1 and CDR2 from the germline V gene are MNHEY and SMNVEV (reference sequence). This CDR3 spans 16 amino acids. V was trimmed by 7 bases and J by 1 base, leaving 19 bases between them. The CDR3, as DNA: TGTGCCAGCACAGCTAAAGGAGGGTTGTTTAACTATGGCTACACCTTC. Amino acids: CASTAKGGLFNYGYTF.

This chain connects TRBV4-1 to TRBJ2-1; perhaps D is TRBD1 or TRBD2 (6 bases each). Germline V CDR1 and CDR2: MGHRA, YSYEKL. V dropped 3 bases and J dropped 5 bases, with 20 bases sitting between them. This CDR3 is built from 17 residues. This CDR3 is CASSHRPGQRGDNEQFF. CDR3 coding DNA: TGCGCCAGCAGCCACAGACCGGGCCAAAGGGGGGACAATGAGCAGTTCTTC.

The chain couples TRBV27 to TRBJ2-7; D not certain. The CDR3 spans 14 residues. From germline, CDR1 is MNHEY and CDR2 SMNVEV (reference sequence). Trimming shortened V by 4 bases and J by 6 bases, and 16 bases separated the two germline ends. The CDR3 is CASSSGFLGFEQYF. The CDR3 coding sequence is TGTGCCAGCAGTTCGGGTTTCTTGGGGTTCGAGCAGTACTTC.

V is TRBV4-1 and J is TRBJ1-1, with 9 bases identical to TRBD1. The CDR3 is made up of 13 amino acids. With 4 bases clipped from V and 4 bases from J, the junction kept 1 base outside the gene matches. CDR1 and CDR2 from the germline V gene are MGHRA and YSYEKL. The CDR3 spells CASSLGQGTEAFF. The CDR3 nucleotides are TGCGCCAGCAGCCTGGGACAGGGCACTGAAGCTTTCTTT.

The V call is TRBV7-2, the J call TRBJ2-2, with D unclear. Germline V gene lookup returns CDR1 SGHTA and CDR2 FQGNSA. The CDR3 runs to 16 residues. V dropped 1 base and J dropped 5 bases, with 14 bases sitting between them. This CDR3 is CASSLVPGLVTGELFF. CDR3 nucleotide sequence: TGTGCCAGCAGCTTAGTACCGGGCCTGGTGACCGGGGAGCTGTTTTTT.

The chain uses TRBV19 and TRBJ1-1; a weak D match, TRBD1 (5 bases). CDR1 is LNHDA, CDR2 SQIVND, per germline (reference sequence). Trimming pared 1 base from V and 2 bases from J, leaving 8 bases between. The CDR3 runs to 14 residues. This CDR3 is CASSIGGVNTEAFF. For the CDR3, the DNA is TGTGCCAGTAGTATAGGAGGGGTTAACACTGAAGCTTTCTTT.

This chain links TRBV11-3 with TRBJ2-2; D is ambiguous. CDR3 length: 17 amino acids. In germline, CDR1 is SGHNT, CDR2 YENEEA. The V end lost 4 bases, the J end lost 0 bases, and 15 bases lay between the germline ends. The CDR3 sequence: CASSSPSNAPNTGELFF. In nucleotides, the CDR3 is TGTGCCAGCAGCTCCCCTAGTAACGCCCCGAACACCGGGGAGCTGTTTTTT.

The chain combines TRBV5-5 with TRBJ2-2, with 7 bases that match TRBD1. From germline, CDR1 is SGHKS and CDR2 YYEKEE (reference sequence). This CDR3 contains 14 residues. The ends lost 2 bases at V and 7 bases at J; junction bases unmatched: 5. The CDR3: CASSFLGDSGELFF. For the CDR3, the DNA is TGTGCCAGCAGCTTCCTTGGGGACAGCGGGGAGCTGTTTTTT. Full variable domain (outside the CDR3, taken from reference TRBV5-5 and TRBJ2-2): DAGVTQSPTHLIKTRGQQVTLRCSPISGHKSVSWYQQVLGQGPQFIFQYYEKEERGRGNFPDRFSARQFPNYSSELNVNALLLGDSALYLCASSFLGDSGELFFGEGSRLTVL.

The chain combines TRBV3-1 (or the pseudogene TRBV3-2) with TRBJ2-5; D assignment may be TRBD1 or TRBD2 (5 bases each). The germline V and J ends were trimmed by 4 bases and 4 bases, with 16 bases remaining between them. The CDR3 is 15 residues long. Germline-derived CDR1 and CDR2 are LGHDT and YNNKEL (reference sequence). CDR3 loop: CASSLRGWGPETQYF. The CDR3 DNA follows: TGTGCCAGCAGCCTACGTGGGTGGGGACCAGAGACCCAGTACTTC.

The chain has TRBV18 and TRBJ2-7; D remains unclear. The CDR3 runs to 13 residues. The V gene's germline CDR1 is KGHSH and CDR2 LQKENI. Trimming removed 0 bases at V and 5 bases at J, with 8 bases between. The CDR3 loop reads CASSPPGFNEQYF. The CDR3 DNA follows: TGTGCCAGCTCACCACCGGGTTTCAACGAGCAGTACTTC.

This rearrangement joins TRBV19 to TRBJ1-6; maybe TRBD1 (5 bases). V was shortened by 4 bases and J by 0 bases, with 16 bases between the two germline ends. Germline loops: CDR1 LNHDA, CDR2 SQIVND (reference sequence). The CDR3 totals 18 residues. The CDR3, as DNA: TGTGCCAGTAGTACCTATCCCGGGACCAGCTCCTATAATTCACCCCTCCACTTT. It specifies CASSTYPGTSSYNSPLHF.

The rearrangement joins TRBV6-2 or TRBV6-3 to TRBJ2-7; 12 bases are a match to TRBD1. V lost 7 bases and J lost 6; bases outside the gene matches: 7. Germline CDR1 is MNHEY and CDR2 is SVGEGT. The CDR3 is made up of 14 amino acids. DNA of the CDR3: TGTGCCAGCACCCCGGGACAGGGGGCCAGCGAGCAGTACTTC. Translated: CASTPGQGASEQYF.

This clone was seen once. The rearrangement joins TRBV12-5 to TRBJ1-2, with a tentative D call TRBD1 (6 bases). This CDR3 contains 15 residues. V was clipped by 1 base and J by 6 bases, with 15 bases between them. CDR1 and CDR2 (germline): LGHNT, FRNRAP. The CDR3 sequence is CASGLGNREFDGYTF. The CDR3, as DNA: TGTGCTAGTGGTTTGGGGAACAGGGAATTCGATGGCTACACCTTC.